Sequencing of this T cell receptor beta chain was carried out in a study of T cells in Graves' hyperthyroidism and ophthalmopathy. Across the study: Sampling of peripheral blood happened at initial diagnosis, prior to any treatment.

Germline V gene data show CDR1 as SGHDT and CDR2 as YYEEEE. This CDR3 comprises 13 residues. Trimming shortened V by 0 bases and J by 5 bases, and 7 bases separated the two germline ends. This clonotype was recorded many times. Using RNA transcripts as the source, TCR beta CDR3 regions were amplified. The TCR CDR3 was amplified in a first-round RT-PCR using the HTBI primer set. Each CDR3 protein gets one entry after TCRdb re-called the multiplex PCR reads with MiXCR. This table holds more than 450,000 distinct CDR3 sequences, roughly 15% found once. No ophthalmopathy progression within 18 months constituted stable Graves' hyperthyroidism. Newly diagnosed hyperthyroidism, duration under 2 months, in patients aged 18 to 65.

The sequenced sample consisted of blood. J is TRBJ2-3 and V is TRBV5-6; D unresolved. This sequence originates from a woman in her forties with Graves' hyperthyroidism. CDR3 nucleotides: TGTGCCAGCAGCTTGGCCGAGGTAGATACGCAGTATTTT. It encodes CASSLAEVDTQYF.